This T cell receptor beta chain appears in the sequencing data of a study of shared clonotypes between healthy human individuals. Details on this clone: Its antigen is as yet unknown.

Findings and limits, study-wide: Memory subsets had estimated richness that was generally smaller than that of naive subsets.

Assay runs were performed at deep level. This table comes from immunoSEQ multiplex PCR, and its TCRdb copy is limited to in-frame clones, with some not included. The profile shows approximately 2,200,000 clones, approximately 94% of them singletons. CD45RO-negative, CCR7-positively selected cells formed the naive CD8 fraction, excluding terminally differentiated effector memory CD45RA+ cells. Each of the donors was a healthy adult who was HIV-negative and had not had a recent acute infection or vaccination. Trimming took 0 bases from V and 10 from J, leaving 19 bases between them. This CDR3 is built from 15 residues. CDR1 SGHRS and CDR2 YFSETQ come from the germline V gene.

V and J are TRBV5-1 and TRBJ1-1; unclear D gene. This clonotype was obtained from a man between 18 and 35 years old in good health. Some clones in this sample may be carry-over from other donors' samples. Material: naive CD8+ T cells from PBMCs. This CDR3 reads CASSLAVKGMPGAFF. As DNA, the CDR3 is TGCGCCAGCAGCTTGGCGGTAAAAGGAATGCCCGGAGCTTTCTTT.